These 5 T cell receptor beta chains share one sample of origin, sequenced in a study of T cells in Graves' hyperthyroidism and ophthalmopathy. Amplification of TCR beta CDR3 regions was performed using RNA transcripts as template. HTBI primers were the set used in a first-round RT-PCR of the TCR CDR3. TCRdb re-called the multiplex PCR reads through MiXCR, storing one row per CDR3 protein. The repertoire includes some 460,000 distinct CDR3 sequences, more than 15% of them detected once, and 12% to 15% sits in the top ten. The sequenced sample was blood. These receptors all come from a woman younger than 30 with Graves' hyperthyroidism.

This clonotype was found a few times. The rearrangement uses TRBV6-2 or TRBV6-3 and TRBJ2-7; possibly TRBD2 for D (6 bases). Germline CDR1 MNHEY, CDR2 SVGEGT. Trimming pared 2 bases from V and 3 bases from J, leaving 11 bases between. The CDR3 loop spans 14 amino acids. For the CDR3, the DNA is TGTGCCAGCAGTTACGGCGGGGTCCTCTACGAGCAGTACTTC. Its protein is CASSYGGVLYEQYF.

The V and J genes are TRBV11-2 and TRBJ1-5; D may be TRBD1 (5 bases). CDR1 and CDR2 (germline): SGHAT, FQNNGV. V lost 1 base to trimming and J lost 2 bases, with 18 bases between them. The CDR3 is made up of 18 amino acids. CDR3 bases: TGTGCCAGCAGCTTAGTTATTTTAGCAGGGAGGGGCAATCAGCCCCAGCATTTT. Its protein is CASSLVILAGRGNQPQHF.

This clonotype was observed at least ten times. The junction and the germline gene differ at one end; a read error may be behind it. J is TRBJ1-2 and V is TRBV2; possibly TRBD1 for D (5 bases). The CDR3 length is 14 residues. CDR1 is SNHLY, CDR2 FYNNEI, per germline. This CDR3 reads CASREDQTGYGYTF. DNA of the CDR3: TGTGCCAGCAGAGAAGACCAAACAGGCTACGGCTACACCTTC.

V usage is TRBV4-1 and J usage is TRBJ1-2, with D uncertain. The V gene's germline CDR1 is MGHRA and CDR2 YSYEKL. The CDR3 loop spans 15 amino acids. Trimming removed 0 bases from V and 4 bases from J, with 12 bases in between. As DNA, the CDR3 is TGCGCCAGCAGCCAAGACTGGGAGGGTTTCTATGGCTACACCTTC. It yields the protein CASSQDWEGFYGYTF.

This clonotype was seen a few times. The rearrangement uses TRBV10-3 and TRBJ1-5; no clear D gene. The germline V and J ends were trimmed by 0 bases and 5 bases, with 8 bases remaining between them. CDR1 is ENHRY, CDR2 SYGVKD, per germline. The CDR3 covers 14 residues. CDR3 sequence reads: CAISESRADQPQHF. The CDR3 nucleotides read TGTGCCATCAGTGAGTCGAGGGCCGATCAGCCCCAGCATTTT.